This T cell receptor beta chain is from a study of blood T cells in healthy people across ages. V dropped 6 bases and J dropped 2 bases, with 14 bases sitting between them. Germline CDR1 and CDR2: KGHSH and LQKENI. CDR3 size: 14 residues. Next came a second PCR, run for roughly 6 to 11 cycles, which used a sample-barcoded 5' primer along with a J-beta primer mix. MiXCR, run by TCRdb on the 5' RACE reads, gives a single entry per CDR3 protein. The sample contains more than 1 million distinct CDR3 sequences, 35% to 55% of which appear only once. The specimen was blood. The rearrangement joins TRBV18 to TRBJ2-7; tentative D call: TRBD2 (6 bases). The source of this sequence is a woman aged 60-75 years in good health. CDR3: CASSRGVGAYEQYF. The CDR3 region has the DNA TGTGCCAGCTCCCGCGGGGTTGGGGCCTACGAGCAGTACTTC.